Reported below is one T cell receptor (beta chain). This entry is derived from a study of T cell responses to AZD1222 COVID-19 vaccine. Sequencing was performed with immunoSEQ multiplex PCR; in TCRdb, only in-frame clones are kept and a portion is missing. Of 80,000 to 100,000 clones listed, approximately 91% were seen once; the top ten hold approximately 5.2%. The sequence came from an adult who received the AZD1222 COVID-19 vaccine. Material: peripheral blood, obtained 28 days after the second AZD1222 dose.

This CDR3 reads CARSGYRSSYNEQFF. DNA of the CDR3: TGTGCCAGAAGCGGGTACAGGAGCTCCTACAATGAGCAGTTCTTC. The genes are TRBV5-3 and TRBJ2-1; TRBD1 might be the D (5 bases). TRBV5-3 is an ORF; its function is uncertain. Trimming removed 4 bases from V and 0 bases from J, with 11 bases in between. The CDR3 contains 15 residues.